These 26 T cell receptor beta chains came from one sample sequenced in a study of blood T cell repertoires in COVID-19. Here immunoSEQ multiplex PCR was the method, and the copy in TCRdb shows in-frame clones only, minus some. The sample lists over 200,000 clones, 70% to 75% seen once, with around 3.4% in the top ten. What was sequenced was peripheral blood. These TCRs come from a woman aged 80 or over with acute or convalescent COVID-19.

The rearrangement uses TRBV5-4 and TRBJ2-1; D is perhaps TRBD2 (6 bases). The CDR3 has 13 residues. V dropped 1 base and J dropped 7 bases, with 9 bases sitting between them. Germline V gene lookup returns CDR1 SGHNT and CDR2 YYREEE (reference sequence). The CDR3 region is CASSLLGGNEQFF. CDR3 nucleotides: TGTGCCAGCAGCTTGTTGGGGGGTAATGAGCAGTTCTTC.

This rearrangement joins TRBV2 to TRBJ1-5; D is uncertain. There are 11 residues in the CDR3. V was clipped by 10 bases and J by 2 bases, with 6 bases between them. CDR1 and CDR2 (germline): SNHLY, FYNNEI. Here the CDR3 DNA reads TGTGCCATGGGCGGCAATCAGCCCCAGCATTTT. It encodes CAMGGNQPQHF.

The chain joins TRBV20-1 to TRBJ2-7; possible D gene TRBD2, 5 bases. The CDR3 runs to 11 residues. The ends were cut back, 0 bases at V and 9 bases at J, with 9 bases in the middle. CDR1 DFQATT and CDR2 SNEGSKA come from the germline V gene (reference sequence). The CDR3 bases are TGCAGTGCTAGAGATGGAGAGGGGCAGTACTTC. It yields the protein CSARDGEGQYF.

This chain joins TRBV21-1 and TRBJ2-3; TRBD2 reflects the table's D call only, with no check against the DNA. TRBV21-1 is described as a pseudogene. This CDR3 is 15 amino acids long. In DNA, the CDR3 is TGTGCCAGCAGCATTAAAAGGAGGGGTACAGATACGCAGTATTTT. It specifies CASSIKRRGTDTQYF.

This chain joins TRBV4-3 and TRBJ2-2; 8 bases fit TRBD2. This CDR3 region has 19 residues. CDR1 LGHNA and CDR2 YSLEER come from the germline V gene. J was trimmed by 4 bases and V by 4 bases; bases with no gene match: 17. This CDR3 is CASSPHGPVSGGGTGELFF. CDR3 sequence (DNA): TGCGCCAGCAGCCCCCATGGGCCTGTAAGCGGGGGCGGCACCGGGGAGCTGTTTTTT.

The chain is built from TRBV6-2 or TRBV6-3 and TRBJ1-2, with D possibly being TRBD1 (6 bases). CDR3 length: 15 residues. Looked up from germline, CDR1 is MNHEY and CDR2 is SVGEGT. With 6 bases removed from V and 3 bases from J, the gap between germline ends came to 17 bases. The CDR3 DNA follows: TGTGCCAGCAGCCTTCCCCAACAGGGCGACTATGGCTACACCTTC. It codes for CASSLPQQGDYGYTF.

The rearrangement links TRBV6-6 to TRBJ1-2, with 7 bases matching TRBD1. This CDR3 has 14 amino acids. Trimming at V came to 2 bases and at J to 2 bases, leaving 2 bases not matched to a gene. From germline, CDR1 is MNHNY and CDR2 SVGAGI (reference sequence). The CDR3 is CASSYPGQNYGYTF. The DNA of the CDR3 is TGTGCCAGCAGTTACCCGGGACAGAACTATGGCTACACCTTC.

The chain links TRBV7-3 to TRBJ2-3, with TRBD1 as a possible D gene (5 bases). The V gene's germline CDR1 is SGHTA and CDR2 FQGTGA. V shed 2 bases and J shed 4 bases, with 16 bases lying between them. The CDR3 is 16 amino acids. The CDR3, as DNA: TGTGCCAGCAGCTTACTTGGACATTCAGAAGCAGATACGCAGTATTTT. Translated: CASSLLGHSEADTQYF.

The chain is built from TRBV1 and TRBJ2-1; the table gives TRBD2 as D, unverified against the DNA. TRBV1 is a listed pseudogene. The CDR3 sequence is 14 residues long. The CDR3: CTSSQPSGWNEQFF. Here the CDR3 DNA reads TGCACCAGCAGCCAACCCTCCGGGTGGAATGAGCAGTTCTTC.

The chain combines TRBV29-1 with TRBJ2-3, with D possibly being TRBD1 (6 bases). The germline V and J ends were trimmed by 0 bases and 1 base, with 8 bases remaining between them. In germline, CDR1 is SQVTM, CDR2 ANQGSEA. The CDR3 runs 14 residues. CDR3 sequence: CSVEDGGRTDTQYF. Written as DNA, the CDR3 is TGCAGCGTTGAAGATGGGGGCCGCACAGATACGCAGTATTTT.

This chain links TRBV28 with TRBJ2-3; the D is unclear. V lost 3 bases and J lost 2, with 6 bases in between. Germline V gives CDR1 MDHEN, CDR2 SYDVKM. This CDR3 has 13 residues. The CDR3 sequence: CASSFVSTDTQYF. CDR3 bases: TGTGCCAGCAGTTTTGTCTCCACAGATACGCAGTATTTT.

The table lists this clone with a count of one. The V call is TRBV28, the J call TRBJ1-1, with 10 bases lining up with TRBD1. Germline CDR1 and CDR2: MDHEN and SYDVKM. The V gene end was trimmed by 5 bases and the J gene end by 6 bases; junction bases not matched to a gene: 9. The CDR3 is made up of 15 amino acids. The CDR3 sequence is CASSPSTGGLAEAFF. CDR3 bases: TGTGCCAGCAGTCCCTCGACAGGGGGCTTGGCTGAAGCTTTCTTT. Based on the CDR3 plus reference TRBV28 and TRBJ1-1, the full variable domain is DVKVTQSSRYLVKRTGEKVFLECVQDMDHENMFWYRQDPGLGLRLIYFSYDVKMKEKGDIPEGYSVSREKKERFSLILESASTNQTSMYLCASSPSTGGLAEAFFGQGTRLTVV.

As regards this clone: The sample has other DNA sequences that encode this CDR3 too. This rearrangement joins TRBV7-8 to TRBJ2-2; TRBD1 is a possible D gene (6 bases). V lost 3 bases, J lost 2 bases, and 10 bases lay in between. CDR1 and CDR2 (germline): SGHVS, FQNEAQ. The CDR3 covers 15 residues. The CDR3 bases are TGTGCCAGCAGCTTTGGGGGCTCTAACACCGGGGAGCTGTTTTTT. Its translation: CASSFGGSNTGELFF.

V gene TRBV27 combines with J gene TRBJ2-7, with a tentative D call TRBD2 (6 bases). Germline values: CDR1 MNHEY, CDR2 SMNVEV (reference sequence). This CDR3 is 18 amino acids long. V was trimmed by 8 bases and J by 3 bases, leaving 29 bases between them. In DNA, the CDR3 is TGTGCCAGCCACAGTTTGGACGGGCGGGGACCTAAAAACTACGAGCAGTACTTC. Translation: CASHSLDGRGPKNYEQYF.

This rearrangement joins TRBV5-1 to TRBJ1-4, with D possibly being TRBD1 (5 bases). Deletions cut 3 bases from V and 8 bases from J, with 17 bases between. The CDR3 contains 15 residues. Germline V gene lookup returns CDR1 SGHRS and CDR2 YFSETQ. DNA of the CDR3: TGCGCCAGCAGCTCCGACAGCTCTCTAGGAGAAAAACTGTTTTTT. Its protein is CASSSDSSLGEKLFF.

V and J are TRBV5-1 and TRBJ2-7; perhaps TRBD1 as D (5 bases). CDR3 length: 15 amino acids. V was clipped by 1 base and J by 4 bases, with 15 bases between them. The germline CDR1 and CDR2 sequences are SGHRS and YFSETQ. CDR3 protein: CASSLKGAGLYEQYF. The CDR3 DNA sequence: TGCGCCAGCAGCTTGAAAGGGGCAGGGTTATACGAGCAGTACTTC.

This sequence joins TRBV6-5 and TRBJ2-1; 8 positions match TRBD2. Trimming took 4 bases from V and 6 from J; bases not matched to a gene: 8. From germline, CDR1 is MNHEY and CDR2 SVGAGI. The CDR3 contains 15 residues. Written as DNA, the CDR3 is TGTGCCAGCAGTTCCGGAGTAGCGGGGTCCAATGAGCAGTTCTTC. This encodes CASSSGVAGSNEQFF.

The chain is built from TRBV19 and TRBJ1-5; maybe TRBD1 (5 bases). Per germline, CDR1 LNHDA and CDR2 SQIVND (reference sequence). V lost 1 base, J lost 3 bases, and 13 bases lay in between. The CDR3 covers 16 residues. CDR3 in DNA: TGTGCCAGTAGTATAGCGGGGGGAGGAGTCAATCAGCCCCAGCATTTT. This codes for CASSIAGGGVNQPQHF.

V usage is TRBV19 and J usage is TRBJ2-1, with TRBD2 matching 7 bases. The germline V gene encodes CDR1 LNHDA and CDR2 SQIVND (reference sequence). CDR3 length: 16 residues. V trimming: 5 bases; J trimming: 4 bases; junction bases outside the gene matches: 11. The DNA for the CDR3 is TGTGCCAGTAGTCCCACTAGCGCCCTTCTGTACAATGAGCAGTTCTTC. Translating gives CASSPTSALLYNEQFF.

The gene calls are TRBV4-3 and TRBJ1-4; 7 bases map to TRBD1. The CDR3 contains 18 residues. CDR1 LGHNA and CDR2 YSLEER come from the germline V gene. V gave up 3 bases and J gave up 7 bases; unmatched junction bases: 17. CDR3 DNA sequence: TGCGCCAGCAGCCAGGAATACAGGGGAAGGGGTAGTCGTGAAAAACTGTTTTTT. Translation gives CASSQEYRGRGSREKLFF.

The gene calls are TRBV18 and TRBJ2-5; 8 bases map to TRBD1. The germline gives CDR1 KGHSH, CDR2 LQKENI. The CDR3 runs 13 residues. J gave up 3 bases and V 4 bases, and 1 base lay outside the gene matches. CDR3 nucleotides: TGTGCCAGCTCACAGGGACAGGAAGAGACCCAGTACTTC. It translates to CASSQGQEETQYF.

The gene calls are TRBV11-1 and TRBJ2-1, with D possibly TRBD2 on 5 matching bases. The CDR3 length is 13 residues. Germline V gives CDR1 SGHAT, CDR2 FQDESV (reference sequence). V shed 7 bases and J shed 5 bases, with 12 bases lying between them. Written as DNA, the CDR3 is TGTGCCAGCAACGGAGGTACGCACAATGAGCAGTTCTTC. It codes for CASNGGTHNEQFF.

The chain is built from TRBV5-1 and TRBJ1-2, with TRBD1 identical over 7 bases. Trimming took 4 bases from V and 0 from J; bases not matched to a gene: 9. CDR3 length: 16 residues. Germline values: CDR1 SGHRS, CDR2 YFSETQ. The CDR3 region has the DNA TGCGCCAGCAGCCTGACGCCGGGACAGACTAACTATGGCTACACCTTC. Translated: CASSLTPGQTNYGYTF.

V usage is TRBV7-2 and J usage is TRBJ1-3; tentatively, D is TRBD1 (6 bases). In germline, CDR1 is SGHTA, CDR2 FQGNSA. Between the trimmed V and J ends, which lost 1 base and 0 bases, there was a span of 16 bases. CDR3 length: 18 residues. The CDR3 DNA follows: TGTGCCAGCAGCTTAGATCCCCCCGGGACACTCTCTGGAAACACCATATATTTT. Protein product: CASSLDPPGTLSGNTIYF.

The V gene is TRBV25-1, the J gene TRBJ2-6, with D possibly matching TRBD2 (5 bases). The germline V and J ends were trimmed by 4 bases and 4 bases, with 14 bases remaining between them. The CDR3 sequence is 16 residues long. Germline V gene sequence: CDR1 MGHDK, CDR2 SYGVNS. The CDR3 here is CASSVAPGEGANVLTF. Here the CDR3 DNA reads TGTGCCAGCAGTGTGGCCCCCGGGGAAGGGGCCAACGTCCTGACTTTC. The full variable domain, with the rest looked up from reference TRBV25-1 and TRBJ2-6, is EADIYQTPRYLVIGTGKKITLECSQTMGHDKMYWYQQDPGMELHLIHYSYGVNSTEKGDLSSESTVSRIRTEHFPLTLESARPSHTSQYLCASSVAPGEGANVLTFGAGSRLTVL.

This rearrangement joins TRBV9 to TRBJ1-6; a possible D gene is TRBD1 (6 bases). The CDR3 sequence is 16 residues long. The germline CDR1 and CDR2 sequences are SGDLS and YYNGEE. V was trimmed by 4 bases and J by 5 bases, leaving 16 bases between them. Written as DNA, the CDR3 is TGTGCCAGCAGCTTCTCCGGGACAAGGAATAATTCACCCCTCCACTTT. This codes for CASSFSGTRNNSPLHF. Complete variable domain (other parts from reference TRBV9 and TRBJ1-6): DSGVTQTPKHLITATGQRVTLRCSPRSGDLSVYWYQQSLDQGLQFLIQYYNGEERAKGNILERFSAQQFPDLHSELNLSSLELGDSALYFCASSFSGTRNNSPLHFGNGTRLTVT.